This T cell receptor beta chain was documented in a study of blood T cell repertoires in COVID-19. This CDR3 has 16 residues. Germline CDR1 is ENHRY and CDR2 is SYGVKD. Losses at the gene ends were 2 bases for V and 7 bases for J; bases not matched to a gene: 11. Assay: immunoSEQ multiplex PCR; the TCRdb copy retains only in-frame clones and omits some. The data show 110,000 to 150,000 clones, around 76% seen once. The receptor's source is a man older than 75 with acute or convalescent COVID-19. The V call is TRBV10-3, the J call TRBJ1-5, with 7 positions matching TRBD1. Sequencing input: peripheral blood. CDR3 sequence (DNA): TGTGCCATCAGTGAGGCCCACGACAGGGACGGACAGCCCCAGCATTTT. Translation: CAISEAHDRDGQPQHF.